These 22 T cell receptor beta chains were sequenced from one sample in a study of post-analysis software for immune sequencing data. Study-level findings and limits: Patients showed TRBV5-6, TRBV5-1 and TRBV20-1 among 4 or 5 TRBV segments more frequent than in controls.

Their antigens remain unidentified. Unique molecular identifiers were built into the TCR beta cDNA libraries. TCRdb recomputed calls from the PCR reads with MiXCR, one row per CDR3 protein. The sample lists hundreds of thousands of distinct CDR3 sequences, roughly 27% occurring once. Sequencing input: blood. The receptor source for this set is a girl aged 5 to 17 with multiple sclerosis.

A few counts support this clonotype. V and J are TRBV27 and TRBJ1-4; D not certain. The CDR3 is made up of 10 amino acids. The V gene lost 11 bases and the J gene lost 8 bases, with 9 bases spanning the gap. Looked up from germline, CDR1 is MNHEY and CDR2 is SMNVEV (reference sequence). The CDR3 is CAADWEKLFF. In DNA, the CDR3 is TGTGCCGCCGACTGGGAAAAACTGTTTTTT.

The table lists this clonotype with a few counts. V is TRBV20-1 and J is TRBJ2-3; no definite D call. Looked up from germline, CDR1 is DFQATT and CDR2 is SNEGSKA (reference sequence). The CDR3 spans 12 residues. Trimming cost V 5 bases and J 5 bases, with 11 bases left between them. The CDR3 sequence is CSAPVQQDTQYF. CDR3 nucleotide sequence: TGCAGTGCTCCGGTACAGCAAGATACGCAGTATTTT.

This clonotype turned up a few times. The chain is built from TRBV20-1 and TRBJ2-1; 7 positions match TRBD2. The CDR3 is 14 residues long. CDR1 is DFQATT and CDR2 is SNEGSKA in the germline V gene (reference sequence). Germline trimming cut 2 bases from V and 4 bases from J; bases unmatched to any gene: 5. This CDR3 reads CSARPGAGYNEQFF. The CDR3 bases are TGCAGTGCTAGACCCGGAGCGGGGTACAATGAGCAGTTCTTC.

This clonotype turned up a few times. The gene calls are TRBV5-1 and TRBJ2-5; D gene unclear. The germline V and J ends were trimmed by 5 bases and 1 base, with 9 bases remaining between them. This CDR3 contains 13 residues. The germline V gene encodes CDR1 SGHRS and CDR2 YFSETQ. This CDR3 is CASRGSSQETQYF. The CDR3 region has the DNA TGCGCCAGCAGAGGGTCATCCCAAGAGACCCAGTACTTC.

There are a few counts of this clonotype. The V call is TRBV7-6, the J call TRBJ2-5; D is possibly TRBD1 or TRBD2 (6 bases each). This CDR3 region has 14 residues. V gave up 5 bases and J gave up 5 bases, with 15 bases separating them. CDR1 and CDR2 (germline): SGHVS, FNYEAQ. CDR3 sequence: CASSPLGGMETQYF. DNA of the CDR3: TGTGCCAGCAGCCCCCTAGGGGGGATGGAGACCCAGTACTTC.

The chain links TRBV6-5 to TRBJ1-2; 9 bases align to TRBD1. V trimming: 6 bases; J trimming: 2 bases; junction bases outside the gene matches: 7. Germline-derived CDR1 and CDR2 are MNHEY and SVGAGI. This CDR3 spans 15 amino acids. CDR3 loop: CASRTGQGINYGYTF. The DNA for the CDR3 is TGTGCCAGCAGAACCGGACAGGGGATAAACTATGGCTACACCTTC.

The V gene is TRBV10-3, the J gene TRBJ2-1; 11 bases are a match to TRBD2. The CDR3 is 17 residues long. CDR1 and CDR2 from the germline V gene are ENHRY and SYGVKD. With 8 bases clipped from V and 2 bases from J, the junction kept 11 bases outside the gene matches. The CDR3: CAIGTSGYKGAYNEQFF. CDR3 nucleotide sequence: TGTGCCATCGGGACTAGCGGATACAAAGGAGCCTACAATGAGCAGTTCTTC.

In its sample, this clonotype was seen a few times. The chain recombines TRBV5-1 with TRBJ2-5; no reliable D call. V was shortened by 0 bases and J by 5 bases, with 11 bases between the two germline ends. This CDR3 contains 14 residues. Germline CDR1 reads SGHRS; CDR2 reads YFSETQ. The CDR3 coding sequence is TGCGCCAGCAGCTTGGTTGGCAGCCCGGAGACCCAGTACTTC. Translating it yields CASSLVGSPETQYF.

This clonotype was detected a few times. This chain connects TRBV12-3 or TRBV12-4 to TRBJ1-5; 7 bases match TRBD1. The CDR3 length is 17 residues. The junction had 11 bases not matched to a gene; V was cut back by 6 bases and J by 0 bases. The CDR3 protein is CASSQWTGGNSNQPQHF. The CDR3 DNA is TGTGCCAGCAGCCAGTGGACAGGCGGAAATAGCAATCAGCCCCAGCATTTT.

This clonotype has a handful of counts. The J gene is TRBJ1-4, the V gene TRBV12-3 or TRBV12-4; no clear D gene. Trimming stripped 4 bases from V and 5 bases from J, with 11 bases between. The CDR3 has 14 residues. The chain's CDR3 is CASSYLQRNEKLFF. CDR3 DNA: TGTGCCAGCAGTTATTTACAGAGAAATGAAAAACTGTTTTTT.

This clonotype was recorded a few times. CDR3 nucleotides: TGCAGTGCAGAGGGGTATCGGGAGACCCAGTACTTC. Amino acid sequence: CSAEGYRETQYF. This sequence joins TRBV20-1 and TRBJ2-5; D may be TRBD1 or TRBD2 (5 bases each). This CDR3 has 12 amino acids. V dropped 6 bases and J dropped 5 bases, with 13 bases sitting between them. CDR1 DFQATT and CDR2 SNEGSKA come from the germline V gene (reference sequence).

In this sample, this clonotype turned up many times. The chain has TRBV20-1 and TRBJ2-6; D is ambiguous. V lost 3 bases and J 4 bases, leaving 7 bases between the germline ends. Germline CDR1 and CDR2: DFQATT and SNEGSKA (reference sequence). The CDR3 has 13 amino acids. The CDR3 DNA follows: TGCAGTGCTAGGCTGGACGGGGCCAACGTCCTGACTTTC. Amino acid sequence: CSARLDGANVLTF.

This clonotype has more than one count but fewer than ten. The chain recombines TRBV28 with TRBJ2-7; the D gene is possibly TRBD2 (5 bases). V was shortened by 0 bases and J by 7 bases, with 13 bases between the two germline ends. Per germline, CDR1 MDHEN and CDR2 SYDVKM. The CDR3 runs 14 residues. The CDR3 DNA is TGTGCCAGCAGTTTATGGGACCAGCGGCCTGAGCAGTACTTC. Amino acid sequence: CASSLWDQRPEQYF.

In its sample, this clonotype was seen a few times. The gene calls are TRBV5-1 and TRBJ1-1, with 8 bases matching TRBD1. With 4 bases clipped from V and 4 bases from J, the junction kept 6 bases outside the gene matches. The CDR3 length is 14 residues. Germline loops: CDR1 SGHRS, CDR2 YFSETQ. The CDR3 DNA is TGCGCCAGCAGCCAAGGACAGGGTTCCACTGAAGCTTTCTTT. Its translation: CASSQGQGSTEAFF.

Only a few counts were recorded for this clonotype. The V gene is TRBV5-1, the J gene TRBJ2-7; the match to TRBD1 covers 7 bases. The J segment lost 0 bases and the V segment lost 0 bases, leaving 3 bases of the junction unmatched. This CDR3 has 15 amino acids. CDR1 is SGHRS, CDR2 YFSETQ, per germline. DNA for the CDR3: TGCGCCAGCAGCTTGGTGTGGGACAGCTCCTACGAGCAGTACTTC. Protein product: CASSLVWDSSYEQYF.

The table lists this clonotype with many counts. This chain links TRBV10-3 with TRBJ2-7; D gene ambiguous. The CDR3 is made up of 12 amino acids. Germline V gene data show CDR1 as ENHRY and CDR2 as SYGVKD. V was cut by 3 bases and J by 2 bases, with 5 bases left in between. The chain's CDR3 is CAISEPAYEQYF. CDR3 nucleotides: TGTGCCATCAGTGAACCCGCCTACGAGCAGTACTTC.

The gene calls are TRBV5-1 and TRBJ2-5; D assignment may be TRBD1 or TRBD2 (5 bases each). The CDR3 extends over 17 amino acids. Trimming removed 4 bases at V and 1 base at J, with 20 bases between. Germline loops: CDR1 SGHRS, CDR2 YFSETQ. As DNA, the CDR3 is TGCGCCAGCAGCCAACTTCCCGGGACGGTTCTCCAAGAGACCCAGTACTTC. It yields the protein CASSQLPGTVLQETQYF.

This clonotype occurred a few times. The chain carries TRBV27 and TRBJ1-4; the D gene is possibly TRBD1 (5 bases). This CDR3 contains 20 residues. The germline V gene has CDR1 MNHEY and CDR2 SMNVEV (reference sequence). V lost 6 bases and J 3 bases, leaving 29 bases between the germline ends. CDR3 sequence: CASSPRVIRRDRRANEKLFF. In DNA form, the CDR3 reads TGTGCCAGCAGCCCTCGGGTAATCCGTCGGGACCGCCGGGCTAATGAAAAACTGTTTTTT. The variable domain in full, with the rest retrieved from reference TRBV27 and TRBJ1-4, is EAQVTQNPRYLITVTGKKLTVTCSQNMNHEYMSWYRQDPGLGLRQIYYSMNVEVTDKGDVPEGYKVSRKEKRNFPLILESPSPNQTSLYFCASSPRVIRRDRRANEKLFFGSGTQLSVL.

This clonotype was detected only a few times. The chain joins TRBV5-1 to TRBJ2-3, with 7 bases fitting TRBD2. This CDR3 spans 16 amino acids. The germline gives CDR1 SGHRS, CDR2 YFSETQ. The V gene end was trimmed by 0 bases and the J gene end by 4 bases; junction bases not matched to a gene: 8. As DNA, the CDR3 is TGCGCCAGCAGCTTGGAGGCTAGCGGCCCCCCAGATACGCAGTATTTT. Its translation: CASSLEASGPPDTQYF.

A few counts support this clonotype. The chain employs TRBV11-2 and TRBJ2-1; 7 positions agree with TRBD1. V lost 3 bases to trimming and J lost 8 bases; unmatched junction nucleotides: 10. The V gene's germline CDR1 is SGHAT and CDR2 FQNNGV. The CDR3 contains 15 residues. As DNA, the CDR3 is TGTGCCAGCAGCTTGCTTGTACAGGGGTCGTATGAGCAGTTCTTC. It translates to CASSLLVQGSYEQFF.

The table lists this clonotype with a few counts. The junction differs from germline at one of its ends, possibly a read error. V is TRBV28 and J is TRBJ2-3; 12 bases map to TRBD2. Germline V CDR1 and CDR2: MDHEN, SYDVKM. The CDR3 has 17 amino acids. The CDR3 region is CTSRASGRVPSTDTQYF. CDR3 sequence (DNA): TGTACCAGCCGAGCTAGCGGGAGGGTCCCTAGCACAGATACGCAGTATTTT.

V is TRBV6-2 or TRBV6-3 and J is TRBJ2-5; 8 bases are a match to TRBD2. The CDR3 extends over 16 amino acids. From germline, CDR1 is MNHEY and CDR2 SVGEGT. With 7 bases clipped from V and 11 bases from J, the junction kept 21 bases outside the gene matches. The CDR3 here is CASTQRWSGRWGEQYF. CDR3 coding DNA: TGTGCCAGCACCCAAAGGTGGAGCGGGAGATGGGGAGAGCAGTACTTC.